The rows below give T cell receptor beta chains drawn from one sample of a study of blood T cell repertoires in COVID-19. Here immunoSEQ multiplex PCR was the method, and the copy in TCRdb shows in-frame clones only, minus some. The sample contains approximately 210,000 clones, roughly 90% of which appear only once. Sequencing was performed on PBMCs or T cells enriched from blood (not recorded which). All receptors come from a woman under 30 who had recovered from COVID-19. CDR3s include the opening cysteine and the closing phenylalanine or tryptophan. The order of the fields is CDR3 protein, V gene, J gene, clone size. Some rows mark clone size as missing; the rest say once, few, many or name a class of expanded clone.

CASSNRPSTDTQYF	TRBV27	TRBJ2-3	once
CASSVASGAEQFF	TRBV9	TRBJ2-1	.
CASRGPNQPQHF	TRBV19	TRBJ1-5	.
CASSFDRGPDTGELFF	TRBV7-8	TRBJ2-2	.
CASSVGQGMGQPQHF	TRBV2	TRBJ1-5	once
CASSPRTAASMNTEAFF	TRBV27	TRBJ1-1	.
CASSLTSGGANEQFF	TRBV11-2	TRBJ2-1	.
CASLLAGIYNEQFF	TRBV2	TRBJ2-1	.
CATSSGLAGFEQFF	TRBV15	TRBJ2-1	.
CASRLAPYNEQFF	TRBV27	TRBJ2-1	once
CASGYPGPVLGADANGYTF	TRBV5-4	TRBJ1-2	.
CASSPTQGGYGYTF	TRBV28	TRBJ1-2	.
CASSGEGQPQHF	TRBV2	TRBJ1-5	.
CASSLGRGEFEPQHF	TRBV7-9	TRBJ1-5	.
CASSAPGGLGELFF	TRBV27	TRBJ2-2	.
CASSIVVEGTGNGYTF	TRBV19	TRBJ1-2	.
CASRGRAGLGTEAFF	TRBV2	TRBJ1-1	few
CASSEGLAGATTDTQYF	TRBV25-1	TRBJ2-3	.
CASSESSSYNSPLHF	TRBV6-1	TRBJ1-6	.
CASSRQVNTEAFF	TRBV9	TRBJ1-1	.
CASSLGGSQETQYF	TRBV13	TRBJ2-5	.
CASSETGLVNTIYF	TRBV9	TRBJ1-3	.
CASRKELQGHNEQFF	TRBV6-5	TRBJ2-1	.
CASSKQGNSYNSPLHF	TRBV7-9	TRBJ1-6	.
CATSYTGPNTEAFF	TRBV15	TRBJ1-1	.
CAWSVPGTGSQNNSPLHF	TRBV30	TRBJ1-6	.
CASTAGGSAKNIQYF	TRBV9	TRBJ2-4	.
CASSVRLAAADTQYF	TRBV11-2	TRBJ2-3	.
CASSRRMEANEKLFF	TRBV7-6	TRBJ1-4	.
CASSPVEPEQYF	TRBV28	TRBJ2-7	.
CASRDSYTGELFF	TRBV12-3/TRBV12-4	TRBJ2-2	.
CASRLGQGTEAFF	TRBV6-5	TRBJ1-1	.
CASSQDQAGFQPQHF	TRBV3-1/TRBV3-2	TRBJ1-5	once
CATSEEGRYGYTF	TRBV24-1	TRBJ1-2	few
CASSGTPGAGYTF	TRBV2	TRBJ1-2	.
CASSASGTANEKLFF	TRBV9	TRBJ1-4	.
CASSRGDSYGYTF	TRBV4-1	TRBJ1-2	.
CASSLEDRGLNNSPLHF	TRBV7-2	TRBJ1-6	.
CASSGTGGYGYTF	TRBV6-5	TRBJ1-2	few
CASSVDGVSYEQYF	TRBV9	TRBJ2-7	once
CASREGGGKNIQYF	TRBV28	TRBJ2-4	.
CASSTGQGSSNYGYTF	TRBV6-2/TRBV6-3	TRBJ1-2	few
CASSSGLAGSSTDTQYF	TRBV7-3	TRBJ2-3	.
CAISTTGYGSYEQYF	TRBV10-3	TRBJ2-7	.
CASSGSGGMNTEAFF	TRBV7-2	TRBJ1-1	.
CASSSTGASNQPQHF	TRBV5-1	TRBJ1-5	.
CASSVASGEADTQYF	TRBV9	TRBJ2-3	.
CASSFQGVDEQYF	TRBV7-9	TRBJ2-7	.
CASSRIAGFSTDTQYF	TRBV2	TRBJ2-3	many
CAISETGVVTINTGELFF	TRBV10-3	TRBJ2-2	.
CASSDTTGATYGYTF	TRBV25-1	TRBJ1-2	.
CASSLAGEAQDTQYF	TRBV11-2	TRBJ2-3	.
CASSYGWNTEAFF	TRBV6-5	TRBJ1-1	.
CASREGQRKNIQYF	TRBV28	TRBJ2-4	.
CASSLAAGTHQPQHF	TRBV11-2	TRBJ1-5	.
CASSLDAAGARYGYTF	TRBV7-9	TRBJ1-2	.
CASSPHSDRVLNQPQHF	TRBV27	TRBJ1-5	.
CASSHGGLSPLHF	TRBV7-8	TRBJ1-6	.
CASSHGGGARAGELFF	TRBV7-2	TRBJ2-2	.